The clone carrying this T cell receptor beta chain appeared a few times. The length of the CDR3 is 17 residues. These data come from a study of T-cell memory formation after mild COVID-19. Looking at the study overall: Clusters were largely donor specific.

TCRdb processed the 5' RACE reads anew with MiXCR; each CDR3 protein has one entry. The repertoire has around 300,000 distinct CDR3 sequences, roughly 13% of them found once; the top ten carry 22%. V is TRBV21-1 and J is TRBJ1-3; TRBD1 is the table's D call, not checked against the DNA. TRBV21-1 is annotated as a pseudogene. This clonotype originated in a man between 18 and 35 years old who had mild COVID-19 (a few samples of this study predate the infection). Cell type and time point are not known. The sample was PBMCs or a T cell subset sorted from them (not recorded which). CDR3 coding DNA: TGTGCCAGCAGCAAAGAGTCAGGGGAGACCTCTGGAAACACCATATATTTT. It is translated as CASSKESGETSGNTIYF.